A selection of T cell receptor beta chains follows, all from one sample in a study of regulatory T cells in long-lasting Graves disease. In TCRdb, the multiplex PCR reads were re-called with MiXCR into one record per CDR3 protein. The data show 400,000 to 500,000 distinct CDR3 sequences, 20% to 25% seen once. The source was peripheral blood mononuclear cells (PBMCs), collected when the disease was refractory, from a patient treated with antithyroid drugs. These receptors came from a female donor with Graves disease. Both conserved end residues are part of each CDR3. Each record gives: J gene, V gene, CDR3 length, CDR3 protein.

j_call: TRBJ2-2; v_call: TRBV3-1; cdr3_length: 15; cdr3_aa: CASTSGGAGTGELFF
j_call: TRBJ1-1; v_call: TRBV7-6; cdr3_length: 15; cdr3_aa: CASSLSEGSRTEAFF
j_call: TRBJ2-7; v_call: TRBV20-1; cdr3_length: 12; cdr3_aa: CSVSQGVGEQYF
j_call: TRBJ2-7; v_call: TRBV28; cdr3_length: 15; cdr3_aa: CASSLGGLTSYEQYF
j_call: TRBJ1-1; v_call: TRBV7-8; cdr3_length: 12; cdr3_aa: CASSADRTEAFF
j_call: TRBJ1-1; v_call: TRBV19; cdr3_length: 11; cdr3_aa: CASTSQGKAFF
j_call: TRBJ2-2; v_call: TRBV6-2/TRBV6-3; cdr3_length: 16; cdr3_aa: CASSEVGQPGVGELFF
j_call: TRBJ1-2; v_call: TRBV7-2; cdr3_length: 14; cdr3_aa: CASSLAGQGYGYTF
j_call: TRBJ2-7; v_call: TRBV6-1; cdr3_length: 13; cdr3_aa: CASTDGVLGEQYF
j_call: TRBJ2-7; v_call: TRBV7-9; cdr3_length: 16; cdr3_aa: CASSSGTSGPPYEQYF
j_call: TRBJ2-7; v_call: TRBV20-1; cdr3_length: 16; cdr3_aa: CSARDRELGTGGEQYF
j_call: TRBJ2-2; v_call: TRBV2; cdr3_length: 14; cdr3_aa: CASQRERVSGELFF
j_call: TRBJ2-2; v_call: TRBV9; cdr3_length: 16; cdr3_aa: CASSVLASLGTGELFF
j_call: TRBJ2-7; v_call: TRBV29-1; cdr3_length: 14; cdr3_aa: CSVEEGQGPYEQYF
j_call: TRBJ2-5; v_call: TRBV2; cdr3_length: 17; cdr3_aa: CASSEALGLAGEETQYF
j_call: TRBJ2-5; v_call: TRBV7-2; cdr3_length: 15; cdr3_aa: CASSDYRGRGGTQYF
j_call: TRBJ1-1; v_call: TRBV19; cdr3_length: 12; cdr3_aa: CASSMGLGRAFF
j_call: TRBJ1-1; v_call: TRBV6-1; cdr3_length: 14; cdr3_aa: CASRETVMNTEAFF
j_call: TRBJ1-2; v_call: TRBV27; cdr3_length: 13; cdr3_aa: CASSLTSSYGYTF
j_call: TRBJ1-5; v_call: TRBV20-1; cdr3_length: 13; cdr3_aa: CSARLLVDQPQHF
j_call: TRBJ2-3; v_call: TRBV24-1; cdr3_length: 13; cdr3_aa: CATGVVSQDTQYF
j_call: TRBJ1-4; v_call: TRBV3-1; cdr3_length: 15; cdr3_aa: CASSQTGPNSEKLFF
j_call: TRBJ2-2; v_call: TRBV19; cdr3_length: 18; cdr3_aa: CASSPLGLEDPNTGELFF
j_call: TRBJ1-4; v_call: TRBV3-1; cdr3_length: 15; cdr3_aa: CASSQELQGVQKLFF
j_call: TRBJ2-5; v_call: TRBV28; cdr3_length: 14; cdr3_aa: CASSLTTDQETQYF
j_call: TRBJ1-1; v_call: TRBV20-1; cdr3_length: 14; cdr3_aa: CSANRPRGATEAFF
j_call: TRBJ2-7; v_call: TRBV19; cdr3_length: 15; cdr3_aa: CASSITPGQAYEQYF
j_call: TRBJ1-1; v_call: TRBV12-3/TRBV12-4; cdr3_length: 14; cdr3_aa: CASSFHGPNTEAFF
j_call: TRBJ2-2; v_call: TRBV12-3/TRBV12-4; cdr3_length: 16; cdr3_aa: CASSSGLAGGTGELFF
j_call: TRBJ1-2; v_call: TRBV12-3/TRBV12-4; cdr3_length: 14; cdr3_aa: CASSPGLTDYGYTF
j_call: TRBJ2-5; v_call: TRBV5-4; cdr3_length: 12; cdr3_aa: CASKGPRRAQYF
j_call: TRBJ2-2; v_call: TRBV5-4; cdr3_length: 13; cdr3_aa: CASSVRGTGELFF